The rows below give T cell receptor beta chains drawn from one sample of a study of blood T cell repertoires in COVID-19. Profiling relied on immunoSEQ multiplex PCR, and the TCRdb table lists in-frame clones only, not all of them. This sample has 130,000 to 150,000 clones; approximately 90% occur once, and the top ten carry under 4.5%. The sequencing sample was made of PBMCs or T cells enriched from blood (not recorded which). These receptors came from a woman in her forties who had been exposed to COVID-19. Each CDR3 is given with its conserved first and last residue. Fields, in order: V gene, J gene, clone size, D gene, CDR3 protein, CDR3 DNA. D genes are given only for firm matches. Where a row states a size, it is once, few, many or the class of an expanded clone; other rows omit it.

TRBV28,TRBJ2-1,-,-,CASSWSGGKAEQFF,TGTGCCAGCAGTTGGTCTGGCGGGAAGGCTGAGCAGTTCTTC
TRBV5-1,TRBJ2-4,-,-,CASSLAGKENIQYF,TGCGCCAGCAGCTTGGCTGGCAAAGAAAACATTCAGTACTTC
TRBV7-2,TRBJ2-1,once,TRBD1,CASSLRTGREQFF,TGTGCCAGCAGCTTAAGGACAGGGAGAGAGCAGTTCTTC
TRBV15,TRBJ1-5,-,TRBD1,CATSRGDRVYSNQPQHF,TGTGCCACCAGCAGAGGGGACAGGGTCTATAGCAATCAGCCCCAGCATTTT
TRBV6-5,TRBJ1-1,-,TRBD1,CASSRQGLGEAFF,TGTGCCAGCAGTCGACAGGGGCTTGGTGAAGCTTTCTTT
TRBV7-7,TRBJ2-3,-,TRBD2,CASSRDYFTDTQYF,TGTGCCAGCAGCCGGGACTATTTCACAGATACGCAGTATTTT
TRBV29-1,TRBJ1-2,-,-,CSVEGGGYGYTF,TGCAGCGTTGAAGGGGGGGGCTATGGCTACACCTTC
TRBV6-5,TRBJ1-2,-,TRBD1,CASTGTAYGYTF,TGTGCCAGCACGGGGACAGCTTATGGCTACACCTTC
TRBV15,TRBJ1-3,-,-,CATSRESRNSGNTIYF,TGTGCCACCAGCAGAGAAAGCAGGAACTCTGGAAACACCATATATTTT
TRBV7-9,TRBJ1-1,-,TRBD1,CASSFRTGLNTEAFF,TGTGCCAGCAGCTTTCGGACAGGGCTGAACACTGAAGCTTTCTTT
TRBV13,TRBJ2-1,few,-,CASSFSNEQFF,TGTGCCAGCAGCTTTAGCAATGAGCAGTTCTTC
TRBV29-1,TRBJ2-5,once,TRBD1,CSVANPPGTGGGETQYF,TGCAGCGTTGCTAATCCTCCAGGGACAGGGGGAGGAGAGACCCAGTACTTC
TRBV5-4,TRBJ2-3,-,TRBD1,CASTSAGGTDTQYF,TGTGCCAGCACCTCCGCAGGGGGTACAGATACGCAGTATTTT
TRBV29-1,TRBJ1-5,-,-,CSVSWASGPQHF,TGCAGCGTTTCTTGGGCGAGCGGGCCCCAGCATTTT
TRBV12-3/TRBV12-4,TRBJ1-2,once,-,CASSPESHYGYTF,TGTGCCAGCAGTCCCGAGAGCCACTATGGCTACACCTTC
TRBV6-6,TRBJ1-3,-,TRBD1,CASSPPDRGGGNTIYF,TGTGCCAGCAGCCCCCCTGACAGGGGAGGTGGAAACACCATATATTTT
TRBV6-1,TRBJ1-2,-,-,CASSDGSYSGGYTF,TGTGCCAGCAGTGACGGATCCTACTCCGGGGGCTACACCTTC
TRBV18,TRBJ1-6,-,TRBD1,CASSPLARGRTSPLHF,TGTGCCAGCTCACCGTTGGCCAGGGGGCGAACATCACCCCTCCACTTT
TRBV6-1,TRBJ1-4,-,TRBD1,CASSEGDRVNEKLFF,TGTGCCAGCAGTGAAGGGGACAGGGTTAATGAAAAACTGTTTTTT
TRBV29-1,TRBJ1-2,-,-,CSVDQRVPNYGYTF,TGCAGCGTCGACCAGCGAGTACCTAACTATGGCTACACCTTC
TRBV18,TRBJ2-2,-,-,CASSPGLPNTGELFF,TGTGCCAGCTCCCCGGGACTGCCGAACACCGGGGAGCTGTTTTTT